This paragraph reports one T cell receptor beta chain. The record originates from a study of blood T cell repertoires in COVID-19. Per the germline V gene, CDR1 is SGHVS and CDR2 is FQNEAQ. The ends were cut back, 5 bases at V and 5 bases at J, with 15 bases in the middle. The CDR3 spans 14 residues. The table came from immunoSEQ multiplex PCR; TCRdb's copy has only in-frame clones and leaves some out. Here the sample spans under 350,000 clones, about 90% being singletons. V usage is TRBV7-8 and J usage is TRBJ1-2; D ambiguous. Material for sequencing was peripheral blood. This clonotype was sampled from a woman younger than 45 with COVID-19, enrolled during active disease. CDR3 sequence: CASSTVLASYGYTF. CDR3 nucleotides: TGTGCCAGCAGCACCGTCCTGGCTTCATATGGCTACACCTTC.